In this sample, the clone carrying this T cell receptor beta chain turned up a few times. The ends were cut back, 0 bases at V and 0 bases at J, with 14 bases in the middle. In germline, CDR1 is LNHNV, CDR2 YYDKDF (reference sequence). This CDR3 spans 18 amino acids. This sample was included in a study of OX40 agonist ivuxolimab in advanced cancers. Clones were read by immunoSEQ multiplex PCR, and TCRdb kept only the in-frame ones, dropping some. The sample yields about 67,000 clones, around 84% seen once. This chain connects TRBV15 to TRBJ2-2; the D is unclear. Sequenced here: CD4+ or CD8+ T cells sorted from blood, sampled in a trial of the OX40 agonist ivuxolimab. The origin of this receptor is an adult with an advanced solid tumor such as melanoma, head and neck, liver or kidney cancer. This chain's CDR3 is CATSRDGKGGSNTGELFF. Written as DNA, the CDR3 is TGTGCCACCAGCAGAGATGGGAAGGGCGGATCGAACACCGGGGAGCTGTTTTTT.